These 26 T cell receptor beta chains share one sample of origin, sequenced in a study of control samples from healthy donors and cancer patients. Repertoires were generated with immunoSEQ multiplex PCR, while TCRdb's copy carries only in-frame clones and drops some. This sample has 150,000 or so clones, with just under 95% found just once. The sequencing sample was made of PBMCs. The receptors stem from a man aged 55 to 69 with colorectal cancer.

V gene TRBV5-1 combines with J gene TRBJ1-3; 8 bases are shared with TRBD1. CDR1 and CDR2 (germline): SGHRS, YFSETQ. The V segment lost 4 bases and the J segment 0 bases; nucleotides outside the gene matches: 6. The CDR3 loop spans 16 amino acids. In nucleotides, the CDR3 is TGCGCCAGCAGCGAGGGACAGGCCCGCTCTGGAAACACCATATATTTT. It specifies CASSEGQARSGNTIYF.

This clone was found a few times. The chain couples TRBV6-4 to TRBJ1-5; a weak D match, TRBD1 (5 bases). Germline CDR1 reads MRHNA; CDR2 reads SNTAGT. This CDR3 contains 15 residues. Trimming took off 3 bases at V and 7 bases at J, with 16 bases between the two ends. CDR3 in amino acids: CASSESPPWGQPQHF. The CDR3 DNA is TGTGCCAGCAGTGAATCCCCCCCGTGGGGGCAGCCCCAGCATTTT.

CDR3: CASSLRAGQETQYF. For the CDR3, the DNA is TGTGCCAGCAGCCTTCGAGCGGGCCAAGAGACCCAGTACTTC. This chain connects TRBV5-4 to TRBJ2-5; tentative D call: TRBD2 (6 bases). The CDR3 totals 14 residues. Trimming took 4 bases from V and 1 from J, leaving 11 bases between them. CDR1 is SGHNT, CDR2 YYREEE, per germline (reference sequence).

With respect to this clone: Its ends do not fully match the called genes, so a read error is possible. This chain uses TRBV18 with TRBJ2-7, with D perhaps matching TRBD1 (5 bases). The CDR3 has 13 amino acids. Germline CDR1 and CDR2: KGHSH and LQKENI. The CDR3 protein is CASSPQQGYEQHF. Written as DNA, the CDR3 is TGTGCCAGCTCACCACAGCAGGGCTACGAGCAGCACTTC.

In this sample, this clone turned up once. V and J are TRBV5-1 and TRBJ1-1; D is undetermined. CDR3 length equals 14 residues. Germline V CDR1 and CDR2: SGHRS, YFSETQ. Trimming removed 0 bases from V and 0 bases from J, with 6 bases in between. The CDR3 sequence: CASSLVDLNTEAFF. The CDR3 DNA reads TGCGCCAGCAGCTTGGTTGACTTGAACACTGAAGCTTTCTTT.

This clone was seen a single time. The chain links TRBV5-1 to TRBJ1-2; D gene unclear. Trimming cost V 0 bases and J 6 bases, with 9 bases left between them. This CDR3 region has 13 residues. Germline V gene sequence: CDR1 SGHRS, CDR2 YFSETQ. DNA of the CDR3: TGCGCCAGCAGCTTGGCCCCGAACCATGGCTACACCTTC. This sequence encodes CASSLAPNHGYTF.

The chain links TRBV6-5 to TRBJ2-7; D is unresolved. The length of the CDR3 is 11 residues. Germline V CDR1 and CDR2: MNHEY, SVGAGI. V was shortened by 6 bases and J by 3 bases, with 6 bases between the two germline ends. The CDR3 DNA reads TGTGCCAGCAGACGAAACTACGAGCAGTACTTC. Its translation is CASRRNYEQYF.

The count of this clone is one. At one boundary the junction diverges from the germline segment, which might be a read error. For the CDR3, the DNA is TGTGCCTGGAGTGCTCCTGCCGGGGGGCTGTTTTTT. The encoded protein is CAWSAPAGGLFF. The chain is built from TRBV30 and TRBJ2-2, with D perhaps TRBD2 (6 bases). Germline V gives CDR1 GTSNPN, CDR2 SVGIG (reference sequence). This CDR3 has 12 residues.

This clone showed up just once. The chain recombines TRBV3-1 (or the pseudogene TRBV3-2) with TRBJ1-1; a possible D gene is TRBD1 (5 bases). V shed 3 bases and J shed 1 base, with 9 bases lying between them. Germline assignment: CDR1 LGHDT and CDR2 YNNKEL (reference sequence). The CDR3 has 14 residues. The CDR3 protein is CASSQLDTNTEAFF. The CDR3 DNA is TGTGCCAGCAGCCAGCTGGACACGAACACTGAAGCTTTCTTT.

The chain employs TRBV19 and TRBJ1-2; D uncertain. This CDR3 contains 12 residues. V lost 5 bases, J lost 8 bases, and 12 bases lay in between. Germline V gene sequence: CDR1 LNHDA, CDR2 SQIVND (reference sequence). This chain's CDR3 is CASSPRNGGYTF. CDR3 in DNA: TGTGCCAGTAGTCCCCGAAACGGGGGCTACACCTTC.

As DNA, the CDR3 is TGTGCCAGCTCACCACCGGTGGGAGACAGGGGGAATGAAAAACTGTTTTTT. Amino acid sequence: CASSPPVGDRGNEKLFF. This sequence joins TRBV18 and TRBJ1-4; 9 bases line up with TRBD1. This CDR3 is built from 17 residues. V lost 0 bases to trimming and J lost 5 bases; unmatched junction nucleotides: 7. Germline lookup yields CDR1 KGHSH and CDR2 LQKENI. Full variable domain (outside the CDR3, taken from reference TRBV18 and TRBJ1-4): NAGVMQNPRHLVRRRGQEARLRCSPMKGHSHVYWYRQLPEEGLKFMVYLQKENIIDESGMPKERFSAEFPKEGPSILRIQQVVRGDSAAYFCASSPPVGDRGNEKLFFGSGTQLSVL.

V and J are TRBV28 and TRBJ2-5; possibly TRBD2 for D (5 bases). Germline V gene sequence: CDR1 MDHEN, CDR2 SYDVKM. Trimming pared 8 bases from V and 5 bases from J, leaving 18 bases between. This CDR3 spans 14 amino acids. This CDR3 reads CASGETVPRETQYF. CDR3 sequence (DNA): TGTGCCAGCGGGGAGACCGTGCCGAGGGAGACCCAGTACTTC. Variable domain in full (rest from reference TRBV28 and TRBJ2-5): DVKVTQSSRYLVKRTGEKVFLECVQDMDHENMFWYRQDPGLGLRLIYFSYDVKMKEKGDIPEGYSVSREKKERFSLILESASTNQTSMYLCASGETVPRETQYFGPGTRLLVL.

This sequence joins TRBV2 and TRBJ2-3; D not resolved. Per the germline V gene, CDR1 is SNHLY and CDR2 is FYNNEI. V was clipped by 4 bases and J by 1 base, with 9 bases between them. The CDR3 has 14 amino acids. The CDR3 DNA is TGTGCCAGCAGTGTCTCGGTACGCACAGATACGCAGTATTTT. Translation: CASSVSVRTDTQYF.

V and J are TRBV29-1 and TRBJ2-3; D may correspond to TRBD1 or TRBD2 (5 bases each). V was trimmed by 7 bases and J by 1 base, leaving 18 bases between them. Germline CDR1 SQVTM, CDR2 ANQGSEA. The CDR3 consists of 15 residues. For the CDR3, the DNA is TGCAGCGCCACGGGTCGGGGCCCTGGCACAGATACGCAGTATTTT. This translates into CSATGRGPGTDTQYF.

The chain recombines TRBV5-1 with TRBJ2-1, with D perhaps TRBD1 or TRBD2 (5 bases each). Trimming removed 1 base at V and 8 bases at J, with 13 bases between. The CDR3 runs 14 residues. Per germline, CDR1 SGHRS and CDR2 YFSETQ. Here the CDR3 reads CASSLTGLGDEQFF. The CDR3 nucleotides are TGCGCCAGCAGCTTGACAGGATTGGGGGATGAGCAGTTCTTC.

A single count supports this clone. The chain couples TRBV2 to TRBJ2-2; D ambiguous. The CDR3 length is 18 residues. The V gene lost 6 bases and the J gene lost 0 bases, with 20 bases spanning the gap. The germline CDR1 and CDR2 sequences are SNHLY and FYNNEI. CDR3 residues: CASSGRIFWTANTGELFF. CDR3 nucleotide sequence: TGTGCCAGCAGCGGACGGATTTTTTGGACCGCGAACACCGGGGAGCTGTTTTTT.

The chain couples TRBV7-9 to TRBJ1-3; no reliable D call. CDR1 is SEHNR and CDR2 is FQNEAQ in the germline V gene (reference sequence). Trimming took 1 base from V and 2 from J, leaving 12 bases between them. The CDR3 consists of 16 residues. The CDR3 loop is CASSLGGGKPGNTIYF. In DNA, the CDR3 is TGTGCCAGCAGCTTAGGTGGAGGGAAGCCTGGAAACACCATATATTTT.

The chain links TRBV5-5 to TRBJ1-4; TRBD1 matches 7 bases. The V gene's germline CDR1 is SGHKS and CDR2 YYEKEE (reference sequence). The CDR3 contains 15 residues. V shed 4 bases, J shed 3 bases, and the junction held 6 bases outside the gene matches. In DNA, the CDR3 is TGTGCCAGCAGCCAATACAGGGGACCTAATGAAAAACTGTTTTTT. Protein: CASSQYRGPNEKLFF.

The chain couples TRBV7-9 to TRBJ1-6, with a tentative D call TRBD1 (6 bases). The CDR3 loop spans 15 amino acids. V lost 3 bases and J 2 bases, leaving 8 bases between the germline ends. CDR1 SEHNR and CDR2 FQNEAQ come from the germline V gene (reference sequence). CDR3 nucleotides: TGTGCCAGCAGCTTCGGGGGGCCCTATAATTCACCCCTCCACTTT. Residues: CASSFGGPYNSPLHF.

CDR3 sequence reads: CASSPDRGAGGYTF. The CDR3 nucleotides are TGTGCCAGCAGTCCGGACAGGGGGGCGGGTGGCTACACCTTC. The genes are TRBV6-5 and TRBJ1-2; 10 bases are shared with TRBD1. The V gene's germline CDR1 is MNHEY and CDR2 SVGAGI. Trimming removed 5 bases from V and 7 bases from J; junction bases left unmatched: 7. This CDR3 spans 14 amino acids.

This clone was seen only once. This chain joins TRBV5-6 and TRBJ1-6; 7 positions agree with TRBD1. Germline values: CDR1 SGHDT, CDR2 YYEEEE. CDR3 length: 14 residues. V gave up 4 bases and J gave up 7 bases; unmatched junction bases: 5. This chain's CDR3 is CASSRGRWNSPLHF. CDR3 in DNA: TGTGCCAGCAGCAGGGGGCGATGGAATTCACCCCTCCACTTT. Based on the CDR3 plus reference TRBV5-6 and TRBJ1-6, the full variable domain is DAGVTQSPTHLIKTRGQQVTLRCSPKSGHDTVSWYQQALGQGPQFIFQYYEEEERQRGNFPDRFSGHQFPNYSSELNVNALLLGDSALYLCASSRGRWNSPLHFGNGTRLTVT.

The CDR3 loop reads CASSFSGETEAFF. The CDR3 bases are TGCGCCAGCAGCTTCTCCGGGGAGACTGAAGCTTTCTTT. The rearrangement uses TRBV5-1 and TRBJ1-1; D is unresolved. V was shortened by 2 bases and J by 5 bases, with 10 bases between the two germline ends. This CDR3 region has 13 residues. Germline V CDR1 and CDR2: SGHRS, YFSETQ.

The J gene is TRBJ1-2, the V gene TRBV30; D call uncertain. Germline V gene lookup returns CDR1 GTSNPN and CDR2 SVGIG (reference sequence). This CDR3 is built from 11 residues. V dropped 8 bases and J dropped 5 bases, with 12 bases sitting between them. CDR3: CAPMSGYGYTF. The CDR3 coding sequence is TGTGCCCCTATGTCGGGGTATGGCTACACCTTC.

The chain carries TRBV7-2 and TRBJ1-6, with TRBD1 identical over 8 bases. The CDR3 totals 15 residues. J gave up 5 bases and V 5 bases, and 5 bases lay outside the gene matches. Germline lookup yields CDR1 SGHTA and CDR2 FQGNSA. CDR3 sequence reads: CASSVQGENNSPLHF. The DNA for the CDR3 is TGTGCCAGCAGCGTACAGGGGGAGAATAATTCACCCCTCCACTTT.

This chain links TRBV6-1 with TRBJ2-7; D ambiguous. Trimming removed 0 bases from V and 0 bases from J, with 9 bases in between. This CDR3 is built from 15 residues. Germline CDR1 and CDR2: MNHNS and SASEGT. CDR3 bases: TGTGCCAGCAGTGAAGCATCGGGCATCTCCTACGAGCAGTACTTC. Its protein is CASSEASGISYEQYF.

V is TRBV5-5 and J is TRBJ1-4, with D uncertain. Trimming left V 7 bases short and J 5 bases short, with 12 bases between. The CDR3 contains 13 residues. Germline loops: CDR1 SGHKS, CDR2 YYEKEE (reference sequence). CDR3 amino acids: CASSRQENEKLFF. The CDR3 DNA reads TGTGCCAGCTCCCGGCAGGAAAATGAAAAACTGTTTTTT.